One sample yielded the 14 T cell receptor beta chains listed below, sequenced in a study of cytomegalovirus exposure and HLA in healthy donors. In the PCR, 60 Vbeta and 13 Jbeta primers were used. Assay used: immunoSEQ multiplex PCR; TCRdb lists only in-frame clones, some missing. The data show 180,000 or so clones, about 85% seen once. The sequencing sample was made of PBMCs. All receptors derive from a girl under 18 in good health and CMV-seropositive.

The rearrangement joins TRBV5-1 to TRBJ2-7; D is uncertain. This CDR3 contains 14 residues. The V and J ends lost 2 bases and 0 bases respectively, with 9 bases between them. CDR1 is SGHRS and CDR2 is YFSETQ in the germline V gene. CDR3 residues: CASSFDSISYEQYF. In DNA form, the CDR3 reads TGCGCCAGCAGCTTTGACTCTATCTCCTACGAGCAGTACTTC.

J is TRBJ2-5 and V is TRBV6-5; 7 bases agree with TRBD1. Trimming removed 10 bases from V and 4 bases from J; junction bases left unmatched: 6. CDR3 length: 12 amino acids. Germline lookup yields CDR1 MNHEY and CDR2 SVGAGI. CDR3 sequence: CATKSGGETQYF. The CDR3 DNA reads as TGTGCCACCAAATCAGGGGGAGAGACCCAGTACTTC.

The V call is TRBV9, the J call TRBJ1-1; TRBD1 matches 10 bases. The junction had 9 bases not matched to a gene; V was cut back by 3 bases and J by 7 bases. Germline-derived CDR1 and CDR2 are SGDLS and YYNGEE. The CDR3 has 15 residues. The CDR3 bases are TGTGCCAGCAGCGCCGCGGGACAGGGGCTAATTGAAGCTTTCTTT. Its protein product is CASSAAGQGLIEAFF.

The chain has TRBV11-1 and TRBJ1-1, with TRBD1 identical over 7 bases. Germline trimming cut 2 bases from V and 0 bases from J; bases unmatched to any gene: 12. Germline CDR1 and CDR2: SGHAT and FQDESV (reference sequence). This CDR3 has 18 amino acids. The chain's CDR3 is CASSLRGPGLIMNTEAFF. CDR3 nucleotides: TGTGCCAGCAGCTTAAGGGGGCCGGGGCTGATTATGAACACTGAAGCTTTCTTT.

This clone has just a few counts. The chain is built from TRBV6-1 and TRBJ1-2, with 8 nucleotides matching TRBD1. The germline CDR1 and CDR2 sequences are MNHNS and SASEGT. Unmatched junction bases numbered 10, after V lost 6 bases and J lost 4 bases. CDR3 length: 15 amino acids. The CDR3 is CASSTGTGVLYGYTF. The CDR3 region has the DNA TGTGCCAGCAGCACCGGGACAGGAGTACTCTATGGCTACACCTTC.

In its sample, this clone was seen a few times. This chain connects TRBV2 to TRBJ2-1; TRBD2 matches 14 bases. Germline V gene data show CDR1 as SNHLY and CDR2 as FYNNEI. The trim removed 6 bases at V and 5 bases at J, leaving 9 bases unmatched. The length of the CDR3 is 17 residues. The CDR3: CASRPTSGRAGDNEQFF. DNA for the CDR3: TGTGCCAGCAGACCGACTAGCGGGAGGGCCGGTGACAATGAGCAGTTCTTC. Supplemented by reference TRBV2 and TRBJ2-1, the full variable domain reads EPEVTQTPSHQVTQMGQEVILRCVPISNHLYFYWYRQILGQKVEFLVSFYNNEISEKSEIFDDQFSVERPDGSNFTLKIRSTKLEDSAMYFCASRPTSGRAGDNEQFFGPGTRLTVL.

V and J are TRBV19 and TRBJ2-1, with 10 bases identical to TRBD2. Trimming removed 6 bases from V and 4 bases from J; junction bases left unmatched: 9. The CDR3 spans 16 residues. Germline CDR1 is LNHDA and CDR2 is SQIVND (reference sequence). CDR3 bases: TGTGCCAGTAGAAACCCTCGGACTAGCGGATACAATGAGCAGTTCTTC. Its translation: CASRNPRTSGYNEQFF.

The sample holds a few counts of this clone. This rearrangement joins TRBV19 to TRBJ2-7; 8 bases line up with TRBD1. Germline V lookup: CDR1 LNHDA, CDR2 SQIVND (reference sequence). J gave up 2 bases and V 8 bases, and 5 bases lay outside the gene matches. The CDR3 is 13 amino acids. CDR3 amino acids: CASSADRAYEQYF. CDR3 in DNA: TGTGCCAGTTCGGCGGACAGGGCCTACGAGCAGTACTTC.

The chain uses TRBV7-2 and TRBJ1-2; no definite D call. The V end lost 1 base, the J end lost 2 bases, and 5 bases lay between the germline ends. From germline, CDR1 is SGHTA and CDR2 FQGNSA. The CDR3 loop spans 13 amino acids. This CDR3 reads CASSLGLNYGYTF. The DNA of the CDR3 is TGTGCCAGCAGCTTAGGTCTGAACTATGGCTACACCTTC.

The chain has TRBV19 and TRBJ1-2; 9 nucleotides align to TRBD1. The CDR3 covers 14 residues. J lost 4 bases, V lost 5 bases, and 5 bases had no gene match. Germline-derived CDR1 and CDR2 are LNHDA and SQIVND (reference sequence). The CDR3 loop reads CASSGGTGSYGYTF. DNA of the CDR3: TGTGCCAGTAGTGGTGGGACAGGGTCCTATGGCTACACCTTC.

The chain recombines TRBV18 with TRBJ2-7; 9 bases agree with TRBD1. The CDR3 consists of 13 residues. Trimming at V came to 7 bases and at J to 3 bases, leaving 4 bases not matched to a gene. Germline V gives CDR1 KGHSH, CDR2 LQKENI. The CDR3 reads CASLPGQGYEQYF. The CDR3 coding sequence is TGTGCCAGCTTGCCGGGACAGGGCTACGAGCAGTACTTC.

The chain uses TRBV28 and TRBJ1-5; D unclear. The CDR3 consists of 15 residues. V lost 5 bases to trimming and J lost 4 bases, with 15 bases between them. Per germline, CDR1 MDHEN and CDR2 SYDVKM. As DNA, the CDR3 is TGTGCCAGCAGTCAAGGCAGGATCCCAAATCAGCCCCAGCATTTT. Translation gives CASSQGRIPNQPQHF. Full variable domain (missing parts from reference TRBV28 and TRBJ1-5): DVKVTQSSRYLVKRTGEKVFLECVQDMDHENMFWYRQDPGLGLRLIYFSYDVKMKEKGDIPEGYSVSREKKERFSLILESASTNQTSMYLCASSQGRIPNQPQHFGDGTRLSIL.

The chain links TRBV10-1 to TRBJ1-1; D might be TRBD1 (5 bases). The V gene's germline CDR1 is WNHNN and CDR2 SYGVQD (reference sequence). V was cut by 0 bases and J by 0 bases, with 8 bases left in between. This CDR3 comprises 15 residues. The CDR3, as DNA: TGCGCCAGCAGTGAGTCGACAGCCATGAACACTGAAGCTTTCTTT. This codes for CASSESTAMNTEAFF.

The chain combines TRBV7-2 with TRBJ2-5, with D maybe TRBD1 (6 bases). The CDR3 totals 14 residues. The germline V gene encodes CDR1 SGHTA and CDR2 FQGNSA. The ends were cut back, 5 bases at V and 2 bases at J, with 12 bases in the middle. Here the CDR3 reads CASSPGVRQETQYF. CDR3 DNA sequence: TGTGCCAGCAGCCCAGGGGTCAGACAAGAGACCCAGTACTTC.